Each of the 27 T cell receptor beta chains below was sequenced from the same sample in a study of beta chain features in type 1 diabetes (dated 2018 in TCRdb). Library creation used the immunoSEQ multiplex PCR assay. The High Capacity cDNA Reverse Transcription Kit was used to reverse transcribe all of the isolated RNA, meaning that expressed TCRB transcripts were what got sequenced. TCRdb mirrors the immuneACCESS table, restricted to in-frame sequences. Some clones are absent from its copies; in checked studies, under half trace to an unresolved V gene, and the reason for the others is unknown. In all, the sample holds 300,000 to 350,000 clones, and 14% of those were seen once. Of the sample, over 5% falls within the top ten clones. The sample was central memory CD4+ T cells from blood. Receptors were obtained from a young man in good health.

J is TRBJ2-3 and V is TRBV18; 9 positions agree with TRBD1. The CDR3 contains 16 residues. Losses at the gene ends were 4 bases for V and 1 base for J; bases not matched to a gene: 6. The V gene's germline CDR1 is KGHSH and CDR2 LQKENI. This CDR3 is CASSLDRGGRTDTQYF. The CDR3 DNA sequence: TGTGCCAGCTCACTGGACAGGGGCGGGCGCACAGATACGCAGTATTTT. Supplemented by reference TRBV18 and TRBJ2-3, the full variable domain reads NAGVMQNPRHLVRRRGQEARLRCSPMKGHSHVYWYRQLPEEGLKFMVYLQKENIIDESGMPKERFSAEFPKEGPSILRIQQVVRGDSAAYFCASSLDRGGRTDTQYFGPGTRLTVL.

The sample holds many counts of this clone. The rearrangement joins TRBV9 to TRBJ1-1; D not certain. This CDR3 is built from 13 residues. With 4 bases removed from V and 1 base from J, the gap between germline ends came to 8 bases. The germline CDR1 and CDR2 sequences are SGDLS and YYNGEE. For the CDR3, the DNA is TGTGCCAGCAGCACAACAGCGAACACTGAAGCTTTCTTT. This codes for CASSTTANTEAFF. The variable domain in full, with the rest retrieved from reference TRBV9 and TRBJ1-1, is DSGVTQTPKHLITATGQRVTLRCSPRSGDLSVYWYQQSLDQGLQFLIQYYNGEERAKGNILERFSAQQFPDLHSELNLSSLELGDSALYFCASSTTANTEAFFGQGTRLTVV.

The rearrangement links TRBV9 to TRBJ1-1; 9 bases agree with TRBD1. Germline CDR1 reads SGDLS; CDR2 reads YYNGEE. The CDR3 spans 14 residues. The V and J ends lost 4 bases and 4 bases, in that order; junction bases with no gene match: 5. CDR3 in DNA: TGTGCCAGCAGCTACCGGGACAGGGTCACTGAAGCTTTCTTT. Protein: CASSYRDRVTEAFF. The full variable domain, rest sourced from reference TRBV9 and TRBJ1-1, is DSGVTQTPKHLITATGQRVTLRCSPRSGDLSVYWYQQSLDQGLQFLIQYYNGEERAKGNILERFSAQQFPDLHSELNLSSLELGDSALYFCASSYRDRVTEAFFGQGTRLTVV.

The sample holds a few counts of this clone. The chain uses TRBV6-1 and TRBJ1-4, with D possibly being TRBD1 (5 bases). V lost 6 bases, J lost 5 bases, and 13 bases lay in between. Germline CDR1 and CDR2: MNHNS and SASEGT. The CDR3 runs 14 residues. The CDR3 nucleotides read TGTGCCAGCAGCCAGAACCGGGGGAATGAAAAACTGTTTTTT. Protein product: CASSQNRGNEKLFF.

This clone was recorded a few times. The rearrangement links TRBV5-4 to TRBJ1-5; TRBD1 agrees at 11 bases. CDR1 is SGHNT, CDR2 YYREEE, per germline (reference sequence). The J segment lost 5 bases and the V segment lost 4 bases, leaving 5 bases of the junction unmatched. This CDR3 has 15 residues. The CDR3 region has the DNA TGTGCCAGCAGCCCCGGGACAGGGGGAGATCAGCCCCAGCATTTT. Translation: CASSPGTGGDQPQHF.

This clone was picked up a small number of times. The V gene is TRBV5-4, the J gene TRBJ1-1; the D gene is possibly TRBD1 (5 bases). V lost 4 bases to trimming and J lost 6 bases, with 16 bases between them. The CDR3 length is 14 residues. Germline CDR1 reads SGHNT; CDR2 reads YYREEE (reference sequence). This CDR3 is CASSPGGLDAEAFF. CDR3 in DNA: TGTGCCAGCAGCCCGGGGGGGTTAGACGCTGAAGCTTTCTTT.

The gene calls are TRBV7-2 and TRBJ2-5; possible D gene TRBD2, 6 bases. V dropped 1 base and J dropped 2 bases, with 8 bases sitting between them. The CDR3 spans 14 residues. Looked up from germline, CDR1 is SGHTA and CDR2 is FQGNSA. CDR3 protein: CASSLGTTQETQYF. The CDR3 nucleotides read TGTGCCAGCAGCTTAGGGACTACGCAAGAGACCCAGTACTTC. Based on the CDR3 plus reference TRBV7-2 and TRBJ2-5, the full variable domain is GAGVSQSPSNKVTEKGKDVELRCDPISGHTALYWYRQSLGQGLEFLIYFQGNSAPDKSGLPSDRFSAERTGGSVSTLTIQRTQQEDSAVYLCASSLGTTQETQYFGPGTRLLVL.

The chain carries TRBV11-2 and TRBJ2-5; 8 positions agree with TRBD2. V trimming: 5 bases; J trimming: 1 base; junction bases outside the gene matches: 6. Germline CDR1 is SGHAT and CDR2 is FQNNGV. The CDR3 consists of 15 residues. CDR3 residues: CASSPTSGGQETQYF. The CDR3 bases are TGTGCCAGCAGCCCCACAAGCGGGGGCCAAGAGACCCAGTACTTC. The whole variable domain, remainder taken from reference TRBV11-2 and TRBJ2-5, is EAGVAQSPRYKIIEKRQSVAFWCNPISGHATLYWYQQILGQGPKLLIQFQNNGVVDDSQLPKDRFSAERLKGVDSTLKIQPAKLEDSAVYLCASSPTSGGQETQYFGPGTRLLVL.

The rearrangement uses TRBV4-2 and TRBJ2-2; 10 bases agree with TRBD2. In germline, CDR1 is LGHNA, CDR2 YNFKEQ. V shed 2 bases, J shed 8 bases, and the junction held 2 bases outside the gene matches. This CDR3 contains 14 residues. CDR3 sequence reads: CASSQSSGGGELFF. The CDR3 DNA reads TGTGCCAGCAGCCAATCTAGCGGGGGTGGGGAGCTGTTTTTT.

This clone occurred a few times. The chain uses TRBV4-1 and TRBJ2-7, with D perhaps TRBD2 (6 bases). Germline CDR1 and CDR2: MGHRA and YSYEKL. Trimming left V 4 bases short and J 3 bases short, with 16 bases between. The CDR3 length is 15 residues. CDR3 region: CASSLLWRGSYEQYF. CDR3 in DNA: TGCGCCAGCAGCCTGCTGTGGCGGGGAAGCTACGAGCAGTACTTC.

The gene calls are TRBV7-2 and TRBJ1-2; D is unclear. CDR1 SGHTA and CDR2 FQGNSA come from the germline V gene. Trimming took 1 base from V and 2 from J, leaving 11 bases between them. This CDR3 spans 15 amino acids. CDR3 bases: TGTGCCAGCAGCTTAGAAAGGACGGGAAACTATGGCTACACCTTC. Residues: CASSLERTGNYGYTF.

The chain is built from TRBV6-1 and TRBJ1-5, with no clear D. This CDR3 contains 11 residues. The V and J ends lost 6 bases and 11 bases respectively, with 11 bases between them. From germline, CDR1 is MNHNS and CDR2 SASEGT. In DNA, the CDR3 is TGTGCCAGCAGCCAACACGGGGCCCAGCATTTT. Amino acid sequence: CASSQHGAQHF.

This clone was counted a few times. The chain couples TRBV2 to TRBJ2-2; TRBD1 might be the D (6 bases). V was shortened by 10 bases and J by 6 bases, with 9 bases between the two germline ends. Germline CDR1 SNHLY, CDR2 FYNNEI. The CDR3 loop spans 11 amino acids. For the CDR3, the DNA is TGTGCCACGAGGACAGCCGGGGAGCTGTTTTTT. As protein: CATRTAGELFF.

This clone was recorded many times. The chain recombines TRBV9 with TRBJ2-4; D gene ambiguous. Germline lookup yields CDR1 SGDLS and CDR2 YYNGEE. The CDR3 has 19 amino acids. V lost 0 bases and J 0 bases, leaving 19 bases between the germline ends. The CDR3 sequence: CASSVAWPQPVLAKNIQYF. The CDR3 DNA reads as TGTGCCAGCAGCGTAGCCTGGCCTCAGCCGGTCCTAGCCAAAAACATTCAGTACTTC.

This clone was detected only a few times. This chain joins TRBV5-1 and TRBJ1-6; D not resolved. CDR3 size: 14 residues. V gave up 4 bases and J gave up 8 bases, with 13 bases separating them. From germline, CDR1 is SGHRS and CDR2 YFSETQ. The CDR3 loop is CASSPDGGHSPLHF. The DNA of the CDR3 is TGCGCCAGCAGCCCTGACGGTGGACATTCACCCCTCCACTTT. Full variable domain (rest looked up from reference TRBV5-1 and TRBJ1-6): KAGVTQTPRYLIKTRGQQVTLSCSPISGHRSVSWYQQTPGQGLQFLFEYFSETQRNKGNFPGRFSGRQFSNSRSEMNVSTLELGDSALYLCASSPDGGHSPLHFGNGTRLTVT.

This clone has a count of ten or more. The rearrangement links TRBV18 to TRBJ1-2; TRBD1 is a possible D gene (5 bases). V was clipped by 3 bases and J by 7 bases, with 15 bases between them. The CDR3 is 14 amino acids. The germline V gene encodes CDR1 KGHSH and CDR2 LQKENI. This chain's CDR3 is CASSPNSGASGYTF. The CDR3 region has the DNA TGTGCCAGCTCACCGAACTCCGGGGCGTCTGGCTACACCTTC.

This clone was detected only a few times. Other DNA variants within this sample encode the same CDR3. This chain uses TRBV29-1 with TRBJ1-2; D ambiguous. V lost 4 bases and J lost 2, with 5 bases in between. CDR1 is SQVTM, CDR2 ANQGSEA, per germline. The CDR3 totals 11 residues. This CDR3 is CSVGGNYGYTF. CDR3 sequence (DNA): TGCAGCGTTGGAGGAAACTATGGCTACACCTTC.

In this sample, this clone turned up a few times. The chain employs TRBV6-1 and TRBJ2-7; a weak D match, TRBD2 (7 bases). V lost 6 bases and J 2 bases, leaving 14 bases between the germline ends. Germline V lookup: CDR1 MNHNS, CDR2 SASEGT. CDR3 length: 14 residues. DNA for the CDR3: TGTGCCAGCAGAAGGACTAGGACAGCCTACGAGCAGTACTTC. Translating it yields CASRRTRTAYEQYF.

This chain connects TRBV27 to TRBJ1-1, with D unclear. Trimming cost V 6 bases and J 5 bases, with 13 bases left between them. CDR1 is MNHEY and CDR2 is SMNVEV in the germline V gene (reference sequence). The CDR3 consists of 13 residues. CDR3 nucleotide sequence: TGTGCCAGCAGCCGCGAGGAGGCGACTGAAGCTTTCTTT. It codes for CASSREEATEAFF.

The sample holds many counts of this clone. This chain links TRBV6-5 with TRBJ2-3; D is perhaps TRBD1 (6 bases). CDR1 and CDR2 (germline): MNHEY, SVGAGI. CDR3 length: 15 residues. Trimming took 0 bases from V and 10 from J, leaving 17 bases between them. The CDR3 DNA reads as TGTGCCAGCAGTTACTCGCCAGGGGCGGCCGAATCGCAGTATTTT. Protein product: CASSYSPGAAESQYF.

This clone was picked up a small number of times. V is TRBV6-1 and J is TRBJ2-7; D ambiguous. Per germline, CDR1 MNHNS and CDR2 SASEGT. Trimming left V 6 bases short and J 0 bases short, with 6 bases between. The length of the CDR3 is 12 residues. CDR3 residues: CASRSSSYEQYV. The CDR3 DNA reads as TGTGCCAGCAGATCGAGCTCCTACGAGCAGTACGTC.

This clone showed up many times. The chain links TRBV2 to TRBJ2-1, with 12 positions matching TRBD2. With 4 bases clipped from V and 9 bases from J, the junction kept 7 bases outside the gene matches. Germline values: CDR1 SNHLY, CDR2 FYNNEI. This CDR3 is 15 amino acids long. CDR3 residues: CASSGETSGSSEQFF. The CDR3 coding sequence is TGTGCCAGCAGTGGCGAGACTAGCGGGAGTTCTGAGCAGTTCTTC.

This chain links TRBV7-2 with TRBJ1-3; D gene uncertain. The CDR3 has 12 residues. Germline CDR1 and CDR2: SGHTA and FQGNSA. The germline V and J ends were trimmed by 5 bases and 0 bases, with 2 bases remaining between them. CDR3 sequence (DNA): TGTGCCAGCAGCAACTCTGGAAACACCATATATTTT. This encodes CASSNSGNTIYF.

The V and J genes are TRBV7-3 and TRBJ2-3, with a weak D call TRBD1 (5 bases). The length of the CDR3 is 15 residues. From germline, CDR1 is SGHTA and CDR2 FQGTGA. V lost 2 bases and J lost 1, with 10 bases in between. CDR3 sequence: CASSLQGIGTDTQYF. The CDR3 DNA reads TGTGCCAGCAGCTTACAGGGCATTGGCACAGATACGCAGTATTTT. The full variable domain, completed using reference TRBV7-3 and TRBJ2-3, is GAGVSQTPSNKVTEKGKYVELRCDPISGHTALYWYRQSLGQGPEFLIYFQGTGAADDSGLPNDRFFAVRPEGSVSTLKIQRTERGDSAVYLCASSLQGIGTDTQYFGPGTRLTVL.

This clone was picked up a small number of times. J is TRBJ1-2 and V is TRBV10-1, with 9 nucleotides matching TRBD1. Trimming took 3 bases from V and 8 from J; bases not matched to a gene: 4. The germline gives CDR1 WNHNN, CDR2 SYGVQD (reference sequence). This CDR3 is built from 13 residues. The CDR3 nucleotides are TGCGCCAGCAGTGAAACAGGGGGCTACGGCTACACCTTC. Its protein is CASSETGGYGYTF.

This clone was found a few times. V is TRBV5-4 and J is TRBJ2-1, with D unresolved. CDR1 is SGHNT, CDR2 YYREEE, per germline (reference sequence). Trimming took off 3 bases at V and 0 bases at J, with 7 bases between the two ends. The CDR3 has 14 residues. CDR3 residues: CASSSDTSYNEQFF. The CDR3 DNA is TGTGCCAGCAGCTCCGATACCTCCTACAATGAGCAGTTCTTC.

This clone came up a few times. V gene TRBV4-1 combines with J gene TRBJ2-2, with 7 bases identical to TRBD2. This CDR3 contains 15 residues. CDR1 and CDR2 (germline): MGHRA, YSYEKL. J was trimmed by 8 bases and V by 2 bases; bases with no gene match: 8. CDR3 coding DNA: TGCGCCAGCAGCCAATCCCCGGGGGGTCCGGGGGAGCTGTTTTTT. Residues: CASSQSPGGPGELFF.